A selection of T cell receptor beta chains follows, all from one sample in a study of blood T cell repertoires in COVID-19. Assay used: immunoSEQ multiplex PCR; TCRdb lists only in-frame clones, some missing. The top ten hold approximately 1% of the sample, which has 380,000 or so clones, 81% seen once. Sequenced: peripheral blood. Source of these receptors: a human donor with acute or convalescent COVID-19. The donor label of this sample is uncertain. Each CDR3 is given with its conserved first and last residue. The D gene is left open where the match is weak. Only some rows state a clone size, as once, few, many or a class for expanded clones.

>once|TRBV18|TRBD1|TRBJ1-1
TGTGCCAGCTCACCGGGACAGGGAAGCCCCCAGAACACTGAAGCTTTCTTT
CASSPGQGSPQNTEAFF
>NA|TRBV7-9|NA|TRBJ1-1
TGTGCCAGCAGCCTGCACGGGAACACTGAAGCTTTCTTT
CASSLHGNTEAFF
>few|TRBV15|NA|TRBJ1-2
TGTGCCACCAGCAGAGATGGCGGGAACTATGGCTACACCTTC
CATSRDGGNYGYTF
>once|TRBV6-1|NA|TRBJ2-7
TGTGCCAGCAGTGAAGGGTCTAGCTTCTACTCCTACGAGCAGTACTTC
CASSEGSSFYSYEQYF
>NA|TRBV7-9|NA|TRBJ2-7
TGTGCCAGCAGCTTAGATGAGGGGGTCTACGAGCAGTACTTC
CASSLDEGVYEQYF
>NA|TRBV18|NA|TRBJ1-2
TGTGCCAGCTCAGATCAGGGCTATGGCTACACCTTC
CASSDQGYGYTF
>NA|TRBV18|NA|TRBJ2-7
TGTGCCAGCTCACCAGGTGGAGCAACCTACGAGCAGTACTTC
CASSPGGATYEQYF
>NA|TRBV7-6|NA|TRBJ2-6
TGTGCCAGCAGCCCACGGTTCGCCGGAGGTGGGGCCAACGTCCTGACTTTC
CASSPRFAGGGANVLTF
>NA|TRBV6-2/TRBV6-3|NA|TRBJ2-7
TGTGCCAGCAGTTGGGGGGTTGGGGAGCAGTACTTC
CASSWGVGEQYF
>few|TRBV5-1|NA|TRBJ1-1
TGCGCCAGCAGTAGCAGCACTGAAGCTTTCTTT
CASSSSTEAFF
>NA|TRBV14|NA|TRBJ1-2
TGTGCCAGCAGCCAAGATAGGAGAACTAACTATGGCTACACCTTC
CASSQDRRTNYGYTF
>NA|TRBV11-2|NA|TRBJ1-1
TGTGCCAGCAGCTTACGTTCCGGGAACCCTACTGAAGCTTTCTTT
CASSLRSGNPTEAFF
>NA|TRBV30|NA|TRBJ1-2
TGTGCCTGGAGTGTAGATCCGGAGGTCTATGGCTACACCTTC
CAWSVDPEVYGYTF
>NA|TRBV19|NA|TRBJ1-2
TGTGCCAGGGGCCGGCCAGAAAACTATGGCTACACCTTC
CARGRPENYGYTF
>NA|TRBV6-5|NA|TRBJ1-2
TGTGCCAGCAGTTACCGAGGGGAGGCGGCTAACTATGGCTACACCTTC
CASSYRGEAANYGYTF
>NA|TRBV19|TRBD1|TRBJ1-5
TGTGCCAGTAGTATCAACAGGGGGCCCCCTTATGAGCCCCAGCATTTT
CASSINRGPPYEPQHF
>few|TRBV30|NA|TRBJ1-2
TGTGCCTGGAGTCCTCCTGCTCGGTACAACTATGGCTACACCTTC
CAWSPPARYNYGYTF
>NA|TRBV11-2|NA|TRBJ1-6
TGTGCCAGCAGCTTAGGTGTAGGAGTTAATTCACCCCTCCACTTT
CASSLGVGVNSPLHF
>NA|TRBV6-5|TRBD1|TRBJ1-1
TGTGCCAGCAGTTCTCACAGGGGGCAGGTGACTGAAGCTTTCTTT
CASSSHRGQVTEAFF
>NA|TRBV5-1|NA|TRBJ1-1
TGCGCCAGCAGCCCTTCCTTGTCCGGGAACACTGAAGCTTTCTTT
CASSPSLSGNTEAFF
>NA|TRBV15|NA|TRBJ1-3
TGTGCCACCAGCAGAGGCCCCAGAACCGGGGCTGGAAACACCATATATTTT
CATSRGPRTGAGNTIYF
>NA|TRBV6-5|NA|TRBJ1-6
TGTGCCAGCAGTTTGATAAGGCCAACGCGGGATTCACCCCTCCACTTT
CASSLIRPTRDSPLHF
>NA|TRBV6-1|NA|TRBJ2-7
TGTGCCAGCAGCGAAATGACTCGGACGGGGTTAACCTACGAGCAGTACTTC
CASSEMTRTGLTYEQYF
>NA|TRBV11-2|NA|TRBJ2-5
TGTGCCAGCAGCGCGGGTACAGTAGAGACCCAGTACTTC
CASSAGTVETQYF
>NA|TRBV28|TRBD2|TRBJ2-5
TGTGCCAGCAGTTTAGGGGCTAGCGGGACAGAGACCCAGTACTTC
CASSLGASGTETQYF
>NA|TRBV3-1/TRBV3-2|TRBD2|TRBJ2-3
TGTGCCAGCAGCCGCGGACCCGCTTGGGGGGGGGATACGCAGTATTTT
CASSRGPAWGGDTQYF
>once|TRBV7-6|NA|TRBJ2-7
TGTGCCAGCAGCCCCACCGCGGTGAGCCGCCTTTACGAGCAGTACTTC
CASSPTAVSRLYEQYF
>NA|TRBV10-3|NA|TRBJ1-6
TGTGCCATCAGTGATGGACAGCGGTATAATTCACCCCTCCACTTT
CAISDGQRYNSPLHF
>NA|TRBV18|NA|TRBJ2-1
TGTGCCAGCTCACCAGGCCAGCAGGATGAGCAGTTCTTC
CASSPGQQDEQFF
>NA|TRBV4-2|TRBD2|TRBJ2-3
TGTGCCAGCAGCCAAGAGGGAACTAGCGGGGGTAGGGATACGCAGTATTTT
CASSQEGTSGGRDTQYF
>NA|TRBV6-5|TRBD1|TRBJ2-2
TGTGCCAGCAGGATACAGGGGGCGAACACCGGGGAGCTGTTTTTT
CASRIQGANTGELFF
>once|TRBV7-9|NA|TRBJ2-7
TGTGCCAGCAGCTTAGGCCTAGAAAGCTACGAGCAGTACTTC
CASSLGLESYEQYF
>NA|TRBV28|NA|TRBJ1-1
TGTGCCAACCGCGCTCAGGGTCACACTGAAGCTTTCTTT
CANRAQGHTEAFF
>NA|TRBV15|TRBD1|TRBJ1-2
TGTGCCACCAGCACGCGGGACAGCAATTACTATGGCTACACCTTC
CATSTRDSNYYGYTF
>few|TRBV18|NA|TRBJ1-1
TGTGCCAGCTCACCCGGGTACACCATGAACACTGAAGCTTTCTTT
CASSPGYTMNTEAFF
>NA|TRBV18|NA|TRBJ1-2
TGTGCCAGCTCACCGAGGCAGGGGATTCAGAGGGATAACTATGGCTACACCTTC
CASSPRQGIQRDNYGYTF
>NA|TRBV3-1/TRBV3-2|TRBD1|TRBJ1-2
TGTGCCAGCAGCCCAGGTGACAGGGGTCCCGGCTACACCTTC
CASSPGDRGPGYTF
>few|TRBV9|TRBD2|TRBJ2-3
TGTGCCAGCAGCGCACTAGCGGGAGAGGCAGATACGCAGTATTTT
CASSALAGEADTQYF
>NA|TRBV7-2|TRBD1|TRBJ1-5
TGTGCCAGCAGCTTAAAAGAGACAGGGGCACAGCCCCAGCATTTT
CASSLKETGAQPQHF
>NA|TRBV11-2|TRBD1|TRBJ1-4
TGTGCCAGCAGCACCGGGGGACAGGGGAGTTCAAAACTGTTTTTT
CASSTGGQGSSKLFF
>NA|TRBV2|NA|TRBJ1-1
TGTGCCAGCAGTGAAGCGGGGTCGGGAGGGCGGACTGAAGCTTTCTTT
CASSEAGSGGRTEAFF
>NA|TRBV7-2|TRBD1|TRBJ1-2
TGTGCCAGCAGCTCGACAGGGGTCTATGGCTACACCTTC
CASSSTGVYGYTF
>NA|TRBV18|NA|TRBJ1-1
TGTGCCAGCTCACCCGGACAGAGTCAGACTGAAGCTTTCTTT
CASSPGQSQTEAFF
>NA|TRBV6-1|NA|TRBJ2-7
TGTGCCAGCAGACGCGCCGCGAAATACGAGCAGTACTTC
CASRRAAKYEQYF
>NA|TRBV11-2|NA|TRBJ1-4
TGTGCCAGCAGTTCTCCCGGGGGGCGCAGAGAAAAACTGTTTTTT
CASSSPGGRREKLFF
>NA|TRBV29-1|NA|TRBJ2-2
TGCAGCGTTGCCTCGTTGGGGCAGGGAGCGGGTCGAGAGGCCGGGGAGCTGTTTTTT
CSVASLGQGAGREAGELFF
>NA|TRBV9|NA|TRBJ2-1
TGTGCCAGCAGCGTAGGCCCTAGCAGCAATGAGCAGTTCTTC
CASSVGPSSNEQFF
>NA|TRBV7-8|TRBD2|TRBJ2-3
TGTGCCAGCAGCCCCCTAGCGGGAGGGCGGGAAGATACGCAGTATTTT
CASSPLAGGREDTQYF
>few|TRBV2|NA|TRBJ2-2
TGTGCCAGCACCCCACAGGGTCGCGGGGAGCTGTTTTTT
CASTPQGRGELFF
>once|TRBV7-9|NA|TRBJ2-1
TGTGCCAGCAGCTTGAGACGGAGCTCCTACAATGAGCAGTTCTTC
CASSLRRSSYNEQFF
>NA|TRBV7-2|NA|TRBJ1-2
TGTGCCAGCAGCTCCACCGAGGTTGGTGGCTACACCTTC
CASSSTEVGGYTF
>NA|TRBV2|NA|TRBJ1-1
TGTGCCAGCAGGTTCGACAGCATGAACACTGAAGCTTTCTTT
CASRFDSMNTEAFF
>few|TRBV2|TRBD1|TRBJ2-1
TGTGCCAGCAGTGGGGGGACAGGGATACGTTTCAATGAGCAGTTCTTC
CASSGGTGIRFNEQFF
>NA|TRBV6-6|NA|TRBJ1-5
TGTGCCAGCAGTGCACACACGAGCAGGGGCTTGGGTCCCCAGCATTTT
CASSAHTSRGLGPQHF
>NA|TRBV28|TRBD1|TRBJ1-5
TGTGCCAGCAGCCCGCCCCGGGACAGGAGCAATCAGCCCCAGCATTTT
CASSPPRDRSNQPQHF
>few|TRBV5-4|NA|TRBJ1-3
TGTGCCAGCAGCTTAGGAGTTCCAGGGGTGACTTTGGCTGGAAACACCATATATTTT
CASSLGVPGVTLAGNTIYF
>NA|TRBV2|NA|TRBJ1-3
TGTGCCAGCAGGGGAGGCGTAGGGAGCTCTGGAAACACCATATATTTT
CASRGGVGSSGNTIYF
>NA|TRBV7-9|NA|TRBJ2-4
TGTGCCAGCAGCTTAGGGGGGGTAGCGGCCAAAAACATTCAGTACTTC
CASSLGGVAAKNIQYF